This T cell receptor beta chain was recorded in a study of blood T cell repertoires in COVID-19. Study-wide context: Nucleic acid was either cDNA or gDNA, and it came from T cells, B-cell-depleted T cells, or PBMCs.

The protocol was immunoSEQ multiplex PCR, while the TCRdb copy is restricted to in-frame clones and leaves out a portion. Among approximately 35,000 clones listed, around 80% were seen once. Germline V gene lookup returns CDR1 SGHTA and CDR2 FQGNSA. This CDR3 spans 11 amino acids. The V and J ends lost 5 bases and 2 bases respectively, with 4 bases between them. The chain recombines TRBV7-2 with TRBJ2-7; D call uncertain. The receptor comes from a man older than 75 with acute or convalescent COVID-19. Sequenced sample: peripheral blood. CDR3 region: CASSITYEQYF. The CDR3, as DNA: TGTGCCAGCAGCATCACCTACGAGCAGTACTTC.